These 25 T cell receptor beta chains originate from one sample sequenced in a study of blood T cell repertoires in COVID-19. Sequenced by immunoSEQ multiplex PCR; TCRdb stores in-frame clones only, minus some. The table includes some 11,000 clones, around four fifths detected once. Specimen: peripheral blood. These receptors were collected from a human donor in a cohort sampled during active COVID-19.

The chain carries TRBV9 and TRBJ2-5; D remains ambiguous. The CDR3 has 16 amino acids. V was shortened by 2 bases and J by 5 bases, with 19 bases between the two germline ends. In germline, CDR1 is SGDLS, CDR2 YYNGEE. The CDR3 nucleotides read TGTGCCAGCAGCGTTGCCGGGTCTTTTGCCCGGGAGACCCAGTACTTC. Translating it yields CASSVAGSFARETQYF.

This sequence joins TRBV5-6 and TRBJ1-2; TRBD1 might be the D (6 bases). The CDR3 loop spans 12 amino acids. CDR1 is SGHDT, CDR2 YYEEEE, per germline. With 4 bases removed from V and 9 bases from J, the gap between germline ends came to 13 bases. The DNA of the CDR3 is TGTGCCAGCAGCAGGGGGGGGCTGAGCTACACCTTC. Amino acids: CASSRGGLSYTF.

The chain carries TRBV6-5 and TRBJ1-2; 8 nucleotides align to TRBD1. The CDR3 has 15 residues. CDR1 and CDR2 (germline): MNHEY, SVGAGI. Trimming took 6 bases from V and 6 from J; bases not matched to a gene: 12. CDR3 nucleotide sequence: TGTGCCAGCAGGGGGCGCCAGGGGGCCCTGGATGGCTACACCTTC. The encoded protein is CASRGRQGALDGYTF.

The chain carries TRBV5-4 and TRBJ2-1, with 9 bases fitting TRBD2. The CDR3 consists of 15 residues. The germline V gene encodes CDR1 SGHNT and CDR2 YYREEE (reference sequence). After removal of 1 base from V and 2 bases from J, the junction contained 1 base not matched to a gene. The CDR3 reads CASSLSGRPYNEQFF. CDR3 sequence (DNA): TGTGCCAGCAGCTTGAGCGGGAGGCCCTACAATGAGCAGTTCTTC.

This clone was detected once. The chain's CDR3 is CAIRRDSTQETQYF. CDR3 bases: TGTGCCATCAGGCGGGACTCAACCCAAGAGACCCAGTACTTC. The chain is built from TRBV10-3 and TRBJ2-5; possible D gene TRBD2, 6 bases. CDR1 and CDR2 (germline): ENHRY, SYGVKD. V was clipped by 6 bases and J by 1 base, with 12 bases between them. The CDR3 has 14 amino acids.

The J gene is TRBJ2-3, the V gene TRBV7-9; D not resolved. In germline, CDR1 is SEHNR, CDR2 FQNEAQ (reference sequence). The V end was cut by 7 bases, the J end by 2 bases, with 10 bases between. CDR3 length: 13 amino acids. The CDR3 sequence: CASTPGATDTQYF. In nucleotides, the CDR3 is TGTGCCAGCACCCCGGGTGCCACAGATACGCAGTATTTT.

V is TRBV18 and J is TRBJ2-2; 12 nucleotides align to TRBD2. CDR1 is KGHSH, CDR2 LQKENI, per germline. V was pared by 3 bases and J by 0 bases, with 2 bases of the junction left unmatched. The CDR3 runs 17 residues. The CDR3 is CASSPRTSGTNTGELFF. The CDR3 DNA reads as TGTGCCAGCTCACCGCGGACTAGCGGGACGAACACCGGGGAGCTGTTTTTT.

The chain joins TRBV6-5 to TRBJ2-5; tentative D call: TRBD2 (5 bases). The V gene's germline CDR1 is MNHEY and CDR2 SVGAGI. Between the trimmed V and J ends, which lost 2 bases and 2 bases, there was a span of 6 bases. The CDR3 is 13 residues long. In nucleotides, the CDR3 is TGTGCCAGCAGTTACACTAGGCAAGAGACCCAGTACTTC. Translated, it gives CASSYTRQETQYF.

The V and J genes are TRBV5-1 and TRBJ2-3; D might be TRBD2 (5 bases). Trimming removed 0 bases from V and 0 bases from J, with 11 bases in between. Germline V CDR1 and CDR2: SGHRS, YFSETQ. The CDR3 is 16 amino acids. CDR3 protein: CASSLVSGSSTDTQYF. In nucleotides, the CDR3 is TGCGCCAGCAGCTTGGTGAGCGGTTCTAGCACAGATACGCAGTATTTT.

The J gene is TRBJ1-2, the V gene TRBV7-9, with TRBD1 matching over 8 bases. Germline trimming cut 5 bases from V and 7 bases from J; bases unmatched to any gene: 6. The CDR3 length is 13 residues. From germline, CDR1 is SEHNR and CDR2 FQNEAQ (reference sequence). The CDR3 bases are TGTGCCAGCAGCCCCGGGACAGGTTTTGGCTACACCTTC. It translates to CASSPGTGFGYTF. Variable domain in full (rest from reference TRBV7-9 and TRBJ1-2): DTGVSQNPRHKITKRGQNVTFRCDPISEHNRLYWYRQTLGQGPEFLTYFQNEAQLEKSRLLSDRFSAERPKGSFSTLEIQRTEQGDSAMYLCASSPGTGFGYTFGSGTRLTVV.

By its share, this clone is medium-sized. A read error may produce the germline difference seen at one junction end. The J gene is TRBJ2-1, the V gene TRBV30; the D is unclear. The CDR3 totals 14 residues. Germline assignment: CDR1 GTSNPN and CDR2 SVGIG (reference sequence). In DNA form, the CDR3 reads TGTGCCTGGAGTCTGTACGCTACCTACGATGAGCAGTTCTTC. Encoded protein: CAWSLYATYDEQFF. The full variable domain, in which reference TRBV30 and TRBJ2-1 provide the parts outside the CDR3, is SQTIHQWPATLVQPVGSPLSLECTVEGTSNPNLYWYRQAAGRGLQLLFYSVGIGQISSEVPQNLSASRPQDRQFILSSKKLLLSDSGFYLCAWSLYATYDEQFFGPGTRLTVL.

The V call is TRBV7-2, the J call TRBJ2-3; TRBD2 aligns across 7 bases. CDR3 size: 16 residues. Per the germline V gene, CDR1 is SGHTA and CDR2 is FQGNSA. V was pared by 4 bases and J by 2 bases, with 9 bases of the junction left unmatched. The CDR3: CASSSRRLADTDTQYF. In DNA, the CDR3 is TGTGCCAGCAGCTCCAGGAGGCTAGCGGACACAGATACGCAGTATTTT.

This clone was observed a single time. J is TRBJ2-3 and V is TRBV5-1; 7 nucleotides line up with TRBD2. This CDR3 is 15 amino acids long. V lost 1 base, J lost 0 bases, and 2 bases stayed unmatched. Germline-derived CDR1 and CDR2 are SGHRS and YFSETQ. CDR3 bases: TGCGCCAGCAGCTTGCTGGGGGGGAGCACAGATACGCAGTATTTT. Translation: CASSLLGGSTDTQYF.

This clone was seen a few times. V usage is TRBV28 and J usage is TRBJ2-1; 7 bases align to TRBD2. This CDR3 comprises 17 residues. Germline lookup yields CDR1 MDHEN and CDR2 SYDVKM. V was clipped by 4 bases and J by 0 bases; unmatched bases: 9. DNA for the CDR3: TGTGCCAGCAGTTCCCCCTGGGAGGGTAGCTCCTACAATGAGCAGTTCTTC. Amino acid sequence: CASSSPWEGSSYNEQFF. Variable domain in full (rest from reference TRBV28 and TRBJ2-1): DVKVTQSSRYLVKRTGEKVFLECVQDMDHENMFWYRQDPGLGLRLIYFSYDVKMKEKGDIPEGYSVSREKKERFSLILESASTNQTSMYLCASSSPWEGSSYNEQFFGPGTRLTVL.

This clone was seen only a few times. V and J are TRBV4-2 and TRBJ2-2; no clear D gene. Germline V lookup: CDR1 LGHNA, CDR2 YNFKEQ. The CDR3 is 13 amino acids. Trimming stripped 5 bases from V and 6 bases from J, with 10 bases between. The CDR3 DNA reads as TGTGCCAGCAGCGACGGAGAGTCCGGGGAGCTGTTTTTT. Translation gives CASSDGESGELFF.

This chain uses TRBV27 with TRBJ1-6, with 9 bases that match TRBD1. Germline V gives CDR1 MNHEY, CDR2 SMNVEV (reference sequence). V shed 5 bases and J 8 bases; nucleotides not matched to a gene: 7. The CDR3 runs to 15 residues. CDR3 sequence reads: CASSLTGGEDSPLHF. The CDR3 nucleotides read TGTGCCAGCAGTCTAACAGGGGGCGAGGATTCACCCCTCCACTTT.

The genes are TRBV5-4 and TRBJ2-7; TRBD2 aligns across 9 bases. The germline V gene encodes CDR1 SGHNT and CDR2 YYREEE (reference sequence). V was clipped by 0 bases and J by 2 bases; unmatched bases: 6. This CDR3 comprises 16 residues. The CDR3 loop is CASSLDPGLATYEQYF. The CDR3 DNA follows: TGTGCCAGCAGCTTGGATCCGGGACTAGCTACCTACGAGCAGTACTTC.

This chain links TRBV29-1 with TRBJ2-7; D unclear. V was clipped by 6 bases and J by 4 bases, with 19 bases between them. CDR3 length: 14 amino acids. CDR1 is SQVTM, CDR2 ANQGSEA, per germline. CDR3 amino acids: CSVNVGVTKYEQYF. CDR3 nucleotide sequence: TGCAGCGTAAACGTCGGAGTTACAAAATACGAGCAGTACTTC.

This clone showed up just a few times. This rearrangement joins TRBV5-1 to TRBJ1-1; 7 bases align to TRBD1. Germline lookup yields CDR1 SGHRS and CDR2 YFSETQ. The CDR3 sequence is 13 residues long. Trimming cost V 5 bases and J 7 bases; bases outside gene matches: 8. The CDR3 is CASSFNRGFEAFF. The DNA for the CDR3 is TGCGCCAGCAGTTTCAACAGGGGTTTTGAAGCTTTCTTT. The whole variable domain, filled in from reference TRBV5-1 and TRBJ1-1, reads KAGVTQTPRYLIKTRGQQVTLSCSPISGHRSVSWYQQTPGQGLQFLFEYFSETQRNKGNFPGRFSGRQFSNSRSEMNVSTLELGDSALYLCASSFNRGFEAFFGQGTRLTVV.

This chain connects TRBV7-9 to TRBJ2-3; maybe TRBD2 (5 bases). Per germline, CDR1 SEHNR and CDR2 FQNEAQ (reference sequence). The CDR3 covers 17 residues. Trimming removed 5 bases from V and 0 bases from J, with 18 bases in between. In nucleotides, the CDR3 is TGTGCCAGCAGCCCAGGCGGTCGGGGAACTAGCACAGATACGCAGTATTTT. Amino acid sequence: CASSPGGRGTSTDTQYF.

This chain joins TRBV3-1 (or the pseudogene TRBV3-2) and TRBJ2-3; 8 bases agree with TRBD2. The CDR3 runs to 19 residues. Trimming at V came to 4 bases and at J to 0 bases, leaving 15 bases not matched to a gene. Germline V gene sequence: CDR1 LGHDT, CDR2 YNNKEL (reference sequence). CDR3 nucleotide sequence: TGTGCCAGCAGCCGAGACCACTTACTAGCGGCTTCTAGCACAGATACGCAGTATTTT. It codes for CASSRDHLLAASSTDTQYF.

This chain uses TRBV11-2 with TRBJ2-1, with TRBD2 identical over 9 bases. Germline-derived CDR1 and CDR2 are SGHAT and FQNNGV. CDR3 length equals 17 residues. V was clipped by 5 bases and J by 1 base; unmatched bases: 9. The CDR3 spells CASSLIGLAKSYNEQFF. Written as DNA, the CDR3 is TGTGCCAGCAGCCTAATCGGACTAGCGAAGTCCTACAATGAGCAGTTCTTC.

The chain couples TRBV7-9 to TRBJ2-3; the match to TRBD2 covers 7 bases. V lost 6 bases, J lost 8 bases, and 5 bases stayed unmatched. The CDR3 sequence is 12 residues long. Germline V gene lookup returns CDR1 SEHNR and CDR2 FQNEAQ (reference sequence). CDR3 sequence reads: CASSSSGATQYF. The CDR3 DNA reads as TGTGCCAGCAGTTCCAGCGGGGCTACGCAGTATTTT. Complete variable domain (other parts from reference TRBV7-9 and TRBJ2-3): DTGVSQNPRHKITKRGQNVTFRCDPISEHNRLYWYRQTLGQGPEFLTYFQNEAQLEKSRLLSDRFSAERPKGSFSTLEIQRTEQGDSAMYLCASSSSGATQYFGPGTRLTVL.

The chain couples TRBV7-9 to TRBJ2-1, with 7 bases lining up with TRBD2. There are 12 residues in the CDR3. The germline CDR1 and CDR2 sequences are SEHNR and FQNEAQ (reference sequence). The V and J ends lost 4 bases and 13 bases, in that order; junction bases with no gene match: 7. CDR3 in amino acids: CASSSPGGSQFF. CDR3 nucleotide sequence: TGTGCCAGCAGCTCTCCCGGGGGGAGTCAGTTCTTC.

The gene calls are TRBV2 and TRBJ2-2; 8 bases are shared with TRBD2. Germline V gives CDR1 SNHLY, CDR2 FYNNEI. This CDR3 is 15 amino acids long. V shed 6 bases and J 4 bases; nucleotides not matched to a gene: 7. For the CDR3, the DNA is TGTGCCAGCAGCTTTCGGGAGGGGGGCACCGGGGAGCTGTTTTTT. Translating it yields CASSFREGGTGELFF.